The 19 T cell receptor beta chains below were found in one sample sequenced in a study of tumor-infiltrating lymphocytes in oesophageal squamous cell carcinoma. One entry per CDR3 protein results from TCRdb running MiXCR on the PCR reads. The table includes just under 20,000 distinct CDR3 sequences, about two fifths detected once. Input material: normal esophageal tissue next to the tumor. These receptors were collected from a male donor with esophageal squamous cell carcinoma.

As to this clonotype: Because it lacks the conserved phenylalanine or tryptophan at the end, this CDR3 is likely a read error. No DNA is shown, since the ends of the CDR3 on it are uncertain; the CDR3 is the one TCRdb lists. V gene TRBV12-3 or TRBV12-4 combines with J gene TRBJ2-7; no DNA check was done on the table's D call, TRBD1. From its first to its last residue, the CDR3 has 17 amino acids. CDR3 loop: CASSLGQGANYGYTFGS.

This chain connects TRBV2 to TRBJ2-1, with D possibly TRBD2 on 5 matching bases. Germline-derived CDR1 and CDR2 are SNHLY and FYNNEI. Trimming removed 4 bases at V and 9 bases at J, with 13 bases between. The CDR3 covers 13 residues. The CDR3 region has the DNA TGTGCCAGCAGTGCCACACGTGCGGGTGAGCAGTTCTTC. Amino acids: CASSATRAGEQFF. Full variable domain (remainder filled in from reference TRBV2 and TRBJ2-1): EPEVTQTPSHQVTQMGQEVILRCVPISNHLYFYWYRQILGQKVEFLVSFYNNEISEKSEIFDDQFSVERPDGSNFTLKIRSTKLEDSAMYFCASSATRAGEQFFGPGTRLTVL.

V and J are TRBV7-8 and TRBJ1-2; 7 positions match TRBD1. The CDR3 sequence is 18 residues long. Germline V lookup: CDR1 SGHVS, CDR2 FQNEAQ. With 4 bases clipped from V and 2 bases from J, the junction kept 16 bases outside the gene matches. CDR3 residues: CASSSRPIRGTANYGYTF. As DNA, the CDR3 is TGTGCCAGCAGCTCCCGCCCTATCCGCGGGACAGCAAACTATGGCTACACCTTC.

Comment on this clonotype: No conserved phenylalanine or tryptophan is present at the end of the CDR3, so a read error is the likely explanation. Because the CDR3's place on the DNA is in doubt, the DNA is left out and the CDR3 is given as listed by TCRdb. CDR3 loop: CASSESAG. The chain employs TRBV10-2 and TRBJ2-5; the table assigns TRBD1, which was not confirmed against the DNA. The CDR3 spans 8 residues, counting both ends. Germline CDR1 reads WSHSY; CDR2 reads SAAADI.

In this sample, this clonotype is medium-sized. The V gene is TRBV11-2, the J gene TRBJ2-1; 9 bases match TRBD2. J was trimmed by 10 bases and V by 5 bases; bases with no gene match: 9. The germline V gene has CDR1 SGHAT and CDR2 FQNNGV. There are 14 residues in the CDR3. The chain's CDR3 is CASSPIAGEGEQFF. The CDR3 DNA reads as TGTGCCAGCAGCCCAATAGCGGGAGAGGGGGAGCAGTTCTTC.

The rearrangement uses TRBV12-3 or TRBV12-4 and TRBJ2-3; D remains unclear. This CDR3 spans 11 amino acids. The V gene lost 7 bases and the J gene lost 2 bases, with 4 bases spanning the gap. This CDR3 is CASTSTDTQYF. CDR3 DNA: TGTGCCAGCACCTCCACAGATACGCAGTATTTT.

The CDR3 nucleotides read TGTGCCAGCAGCTTAAGTTCCAGCGGGAGTAGGACCGGGGAGCTGTTTTTT. Its protein product is CASSLSSSGSRTGELFF. The chain couples TRBV7-3 to TRBJ2-2, with 8 nucleotides matching TRBD2. Germline assignment: CDR1 SGHTA and CDR2 FQGTGA. This CDR3 comprises 17 residues. V dropped 1 base and J dropped 5; count of bases not matched to a gene: 9. The entire variable domain, with the rest obtained from reference TRBV7-3 and TRBJ2-2, is as follows: GAGVSQTPSNKVTEKGKYVELRCDPISGHTALYWYRQSLGQGPEFLIYFQGTGAADDSGLPNDRFFAVRPEGSVSTLKIQRTERGDSAVYLCASSLSSSGSRTGELFFGEGSRLTVL.

The rearrangement uses TRBV20-1 and TRBJ2-3; 12 bases agree with TRBD2. Germline CDR1 DFQATT, CDR2 SNEGSKA (reference sequence). The CDR3 totals 17 residues. Losses at the gene ends were 6 bases for V and 8 bases for J; bases not matched to a gene: 18. The CDR3 DNA is TGCAGTGCGAACCGCGGGACTAGCGGGTATTGGGAGTTTACGCAGTATTTT. This encodes CSANRGTSGYWEFTQYF.

The chain links TRBV19 to TRBJ2-1; the match to TRBD1 covers 11 bases. Germline trimming cut 5 bases from V and 9 bases from J; bases unmatched to any gene: 12. The length of the CDR3 is 16 residues. Germline V gene data show CDR1 as LNHDA and CDR2 as SQIVND (reference sequence). CDR3 DNA sequence: TGTGCCAGTAGTTCAGCCGGGACAGGGGGATTCGGTGAGCAGTTCTTC. As protein: CASSSAGTGGFGEQFF.

The sample holds a few counts of this clonotype. The chain employs TRBV7-6 and TRBJ2-7; no firm D call. The J call may be faulty, since TRBJ2-1 better matches the DNA end. Germline CDR1 is SGHVS and CDR2 is FNYEAQ. The CDR3 is made up of 15 amino acids. As DNA, the CDR3 is TGTGCCAGCAGCTTAGCGTGGGGTTACGACAATGAGCAGTTCTTC. It specifies CASSLAWGYDNEQFF.

This clonotype came up many times. This chain connects TRBV28 to TRBJ2-1; 11 nucleotides match TRBD2. J gave up 10 bases and V 5 bases, and 7 bases lay outside the gene matches. CDR1 and CDR2 (germline): MDHEN, SYDVKM. The length of the CDR3 is 14 residues. Here the CDR3 reads CASSILAGGSEQFF. The CDR3, as DNA: TGTGCCAGCAGTATTCTAGCGGGAGGAAGCGAGCAGTTCTTC.

The CDR3 loop reads CASSLTGGLLSYEQYF. DNA of the CDR3: TGTGCCAGCAGCTTAACTGGGGGGCTCCTCTCCTACGAGCAGTACTTC. The V call is TRBV7-9, the J call TRBJ2-3; D may match TRBD1 or TRBD2 (6 bases each). TRBJ2-7 explains the end of the DNA better; the J call may be wrong. The germline V gene encodes CDR1 SEHNR and CDR2 FQNEAQ (reference sequence). The CDR3 has 16 amino acids.

This chain connects TRBV5-1 to TRBJ2-2; tentative D call: TRBD1 (6 bases). CDR3 length: 15 amino acids. V lost 2 bases and J lost 3, with 11 bases in between. Germline lookup yields CDR1 SGHRS and CDR2 YFSETQ. The CDR3 nucleotides are TGCGCCAGCAGCTTACAGGGTCCGGACACCGGGGAGCTGTTTTTT. Translation gives CASSLQGPDTGELFF.

The V call is TRBV7-2, the J call TRBJ2-7; D is unresolved. The CDR3 sequence is 15 residues long. With 6 bases removed from V and 0 bases from J, the gap between germline ends came to 15 bases. The germline CDR1 and CDR2 sequences are SGHTA and FQGNSA. CDR3 region: CASSLEWAVSYEQYF. CDR3 in DNA: TGTGCCAGCAGTCTCGAATGGGCGGTCTCCTACGAGCAGTACTTC.

Of note for this clonotype: This clone may be a read error of a much larger clone one base away. This rearrangement joins TRBV19 to TRBJ2-7, with unresolved D. Trimming took off 3 bases at V and 7 bases at J, with 16 bases between the two ends. Germline CDR1 LNHDA, CDR2 SQIVND (reference sequence). The CDR3 runs to 14 residues. CDR3 amino acids: CASSMESSYNEQYF. The DNA for the CDR3 is TGTGCCAGTAGTATGGAGAGCTCCTACAATGAGCAGTACTTC.

The chain combines TRBV20-1 with TRBJ2-6, with 14 bases matching TRBD2. The end of the DNA aligns better with TRBJ2-7, so the J call may be wrong. CDR1 is DFQATT and CDR2 is SNEGSKA in the germline V gene (reference sequence). The CDR3 sequence is 15 residues long. CDR3 sequence: CSYQGTSGSLYEQYF. The CDR3 DNA reads as TGCAGCTACCAAGGGACTAGCGGGAGCTTGTACGAGCAGTACTTC.

The J gene is TRBJ1-1, the V gene TRBV7-3; TRBD1 matches at 8 bases. Germline CDR1 SGHTA, CDR2 FQGTGA. The CDR3 length is 14 residues. J was trimmed by 5 bases and V by 5 bases; bases with no gene match: 7. CDR3 region: CASSADHRGTEAFF. CDR3 nucleotides: TGTGCCAGCAGCGCCGACCACAGGGGGACTGAAGCTTTCTTT.

The table lists this clonotype with a few counts. J is TRBJ1-1 and V is TRBV28; D possibly corresponds to TRBD1 (6 bases). CDR1 MDHEN and CDR2 SYDVKM come from the germline V gene. V lost 5 bases and J lost 0, with 16 bases in between. The CDR3 contains 16 residues. Written as DNA, the CDR3 is TGTGCCAGCAGTCCGTATGCCGGGACAATGAACACTGAAGCTTTCTTT. This encodes CASSPYAGTMNTEAFF.

This rearrangement joins TRBV6-1 to TRBJ2-4; unclear D gene. The CDR3 length is 14 residues. Germline V gene lookup returns CDR1 MNHNS and CDR2 SASEGT. The V end lost 1 base, the J end lost 8 bases, and 12 bases lay between the germline ends. In DNA form, the CDR3 reads TGTGCCAGCAGTGAAGGTCCCTATCTGGACATTCAGTACTTC. It is translated as CASSEGPYLDIQYF.